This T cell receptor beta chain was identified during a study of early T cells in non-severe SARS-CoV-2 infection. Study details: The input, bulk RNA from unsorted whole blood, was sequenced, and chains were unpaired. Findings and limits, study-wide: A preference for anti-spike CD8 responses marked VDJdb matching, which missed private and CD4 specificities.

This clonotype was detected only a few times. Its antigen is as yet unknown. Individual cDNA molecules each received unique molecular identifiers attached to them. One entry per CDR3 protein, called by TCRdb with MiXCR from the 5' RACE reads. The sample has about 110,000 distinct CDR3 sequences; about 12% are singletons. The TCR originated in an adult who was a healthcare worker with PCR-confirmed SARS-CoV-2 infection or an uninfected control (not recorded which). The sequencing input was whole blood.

CDR3 DNA sequence: TGCAGTGCTAGTCAAGGGGATGACTATGGCTACACCTTC. It encodes CSASQGDDYGYTF. The V and J genes are TRBV20-1 and TRBJ1-2, with D perhaps matching TRBD1 (5 bases). Between the trimmed V and J ends, which lost 3 bases and 3 bases, there was a span of 11 bases. Germline V gene lookup returns CDR1 DFQATT and CDR2 SNEGSKA (reference sequence). This CDR3 is 13 amino acids long.